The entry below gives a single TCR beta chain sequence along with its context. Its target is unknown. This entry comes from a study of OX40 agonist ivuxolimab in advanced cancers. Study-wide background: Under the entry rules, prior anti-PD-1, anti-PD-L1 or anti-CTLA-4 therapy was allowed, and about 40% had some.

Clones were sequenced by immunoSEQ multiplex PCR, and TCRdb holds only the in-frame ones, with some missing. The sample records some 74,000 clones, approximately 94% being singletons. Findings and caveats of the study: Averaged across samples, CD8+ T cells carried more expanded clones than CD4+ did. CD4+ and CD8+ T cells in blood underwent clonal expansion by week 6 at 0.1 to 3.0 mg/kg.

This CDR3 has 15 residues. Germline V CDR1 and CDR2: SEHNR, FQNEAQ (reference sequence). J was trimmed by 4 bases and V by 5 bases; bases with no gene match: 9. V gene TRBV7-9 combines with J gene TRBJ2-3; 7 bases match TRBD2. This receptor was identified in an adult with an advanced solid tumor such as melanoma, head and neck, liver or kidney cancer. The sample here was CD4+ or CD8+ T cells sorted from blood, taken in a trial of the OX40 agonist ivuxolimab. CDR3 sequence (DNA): TGTGCCAGCAGCAGCGGACTAGAAGAGGCAGATACGCAGTATTTT. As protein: CASSSGLEEADTQYF.